One and the same sample provided the 15 T cell receptor beta chains below, sequenced in a study of T cells in localized non-small cell lung cancer. Some clones are missing from TCRdb's copy, which holds only in-frame ones; the method was immunoSEQ multiplex PCR. The sample carries thousands of clones, 20% to 25% recorded once. The sample in question was normal lung tissue next to the tumor, obtained before any cancer treatment. The receptors were sampled from a male donor aged 60 or over with stage I lung adenocarcinoma.

This clone was picked up a small number of times. The chain recombines TRBV6-8 with TRBJ1-2, with D possibly TRBD1 on 5 matching bases. CDR1 is MNHGY, CDR2 SAAAGT, per germline. The CDR3 loop spans 15 amino acids. Trimming pared 6 bases from V and 3 bases from J, leaving 17 bases between. This CDR3 is CASSYGLGGDYGYTF. DNA of the CDR3: TGTGCCAGCAGCTACGGATTGGGGGGAGACTATGGCTACACCTTC.

CDR3 loop: CASSFGLGRGQPQHF. CDR3 nucleotides: TGCGCCAGCAGCTTTGGCCTGGGCCGCGGTCAGCCCCAGCATTTT. The gene calls are TRBV4-1 and TRBJ1-5; D remains unclear. The germline CDR1 and CDR2 sequences are MGHRA and YSYEKL. Trimming shortened V by 5 bases and J by 6 bases, and 17 bases separated the two germline ends. This CDR3 is built from 15 residues.

The V gene is TRBV7-6, the J gene TRBJ1-6; D unclear. This CDR3 contains 15 residues. Germline-derived CDR1 and CDR2 are SGHVS and FNYEAQ. Trimming cost V 7 bases and J 6 bases, with 16 bases left between them. The CDR3 region is CASTGLLQLNSPLHF. The CDR3 DNA sequence: TGTGCCAGCACCGGGCTCCTGCAACTTAATTCACCCCTCCACTTT.

In this sample, this clone turned up a few times. The chain joins TRBV11-3 to TRBJ2-7, with no clear D. The V gene lost 4 bases and the J gene lost 2 bases, with 18 bases spanning the gap. Looked up from germline, CDR1 is SGHNT and CDR2 is YENEEA. The CDR3 totals 16 residues. The CDR3 region has the DNA TGTGCCAGCAGCTCCTGGCCCCGGAGTCCCACCTACGAGCAGTACTTC. Translating it yields CASSSWPRSPTYEQYF. The whole variable domain, filled in from reference TRBV11-3 and TRBJ2-7, reads EAGVVQSPRYKIIEKKQPVAFWCNPISGHNTLYWYLQNLGQGPELLIRYENEEAVDDSQLPKDRFSAERLKGVDSTLKIQPAELGDSAVYLCASSSWPRSPTYEQYFGPGTRLTVT.

V usage is TRBV19 and J usage is TRBJ2-5, with TRBD2 matching over 8 bases. The CDR3 has 15 residues. V was pared by 4 bases and J by 0 bases, with 4 bases of the junction left unmatched. The germline V gene encodes CDR1 LNHDA and CDR2 SQIVND (reference sequence). The CDR3: CASSTGGGYQETQYF. The CDR3 DNA reads as TGTGCCAGTAGTACTGGCGGGGGGTACCAAGAGACCCAGTACTTC.

A few counts support this clone. V usage is TRBV30 and J usage is TRBJ1-1; tentative D call: TRBD1 (5 bases). Trimming took 7 bases from V and 0 from J, leaving 15 bases between them. This CDR3 contains 14 residues. CDR1 and CDR2 from the germline V gene are GTSNPN and SVGIG (reference sequence). CDR3 nucleotides: TGTGCCTTGGAACCGCGGGGCTTGAACACTGAAGCTTTCTTT. This gives the protein CALEPRGLNTEAFF.

By share, this clone ranks as medium-sized. The chain joins TRBV6-8 to TRBJ1-2, with TRBD1 identical over 7 bases. Germline-derived CDR1 and CDR2 are MNHGY and SAAAGT. The CDR3 sequence is 13 residues long. J was trimmed by 6 bases and V by 6 bases; bases with no gene match: 7. The CDR3 reads CASSHQGGDGYTF. Here the CDR3 DNA reads TGTGCCAGCAGCCACCAGGGGGGAGATGGCTACACCTTC.

V gene TRBV9 combines with J gene TRBJ2-5; maybe TRBD2 (6 bases). The CDR3 is 15 amino acids. V shed 0 bases and J shed 4 bases, with 13 bases lying between them. The germline gives CDR1 SGDLS, CDR2 YYNGEE. CDR3 protein: CASSVDGTPGETQYF. The CDR3 region has the DNA TGTGCCAGCAGCGTAGACGGGACTCCGGGAGAGACCCAGTACTTC.

This clone is termed medium-sized. This chain connects TRBV9 to TRBJ2-2; no clear D gene. Germline-derived CDR1 and CDR2 are SGDLS and YYNGEE. The V end lost 1 base, the J end lost 1 base, and 8 bases lay between the germline ends. The CDR3 consists of 15 residues. This chain's CDR3 is CASSVNDVNTGELFF. In DNA form, the CDR3 reads TGTGCCAGCAGCGTAAATGACGTGAACACCGGGGAGCTGTTTTTT.

The chain combines TRBV6-8 with TRBJ1-4; D gene uncertain. V lost 2 bases and J lost 5, with 6 bases in between. The CDR3 sequence is 13 residues long. Germline V gene lookup returns CDR1 MNHGY and CDR2 SAAAGT. CDR3 DNA sequence: TGTGCCAGCAGTTACAACCTAAATGAAAAACTGTTTTTT. This translates into CASSYNLNEKLFF.

By frequency in the sample, this clone is medium-sized. The chain has TRBV6-8 and TRBJ2-7; D is perhaps TRBD1 or TRBD2 (6 bases each). V gave up 4 bases and J gave up 4 bases, with 17 bases separating them. The V gene's germline CDR1 is MNHGY and CDR2 SAAAGT. This CDR3 comprises 15 residues. CDR3 residues: CASSSPRGGQYEQYF. As DNA, the CDR3 is TGTGCCAGCAGTTCCCCCCGTGGGGGGCAATACGAGCAGTACTTC.

A few counts support this clone. V usage is TRBV5-1 and J usage is TRBJ1-1; tentative D call: TRBD1 (5 bases). The CDR3 contains 15 residues. CDR1 is SGHRS, CDR2 YFSETQ, per germline. V lost 2 bases to trimming and J lost 5 bases, with 16 bases between them. CDR3: CASSFQQVGGTEAFF. The CDR3 region has the DNA TGCGCCAGCAGCTTCCAACAGGTGGGGGGAACTGAAGCTTTCTTT. Full variable domain (remainder filled in from reference TRBV5-1 and TRBJ1-1): KAGVTQTPRYLIKTRGQQVTLSCSPISGHRSVSWYQQTPGQGLQFLFEYFSETQRNKGNFPGRFSGRQFSNSRSEMNVSTLELGDSALYLCASSFQQVGGTEAFFGQGTRLTVV.

This clone was observed a handful of times. The V and J genes are TRBV19 and TRBJ1-1, with D maybe TRBD1 (5 bases). The V end lost 5 bases, the J end lost 1 base, and 17 bases lay between the germline ends. CDR1 is LNHDA, CDR2 SQIVND, per germline (reference sequence). The CDR3 loop spans 16 amino acids. CDR3 DNA: TGTGCCAGTAGTCCCAGGGATGGCCGAGAGAACACTGAAGCTTTCTTT. Encoded protein: CASSPRDGRENTEAFF.

This chain uses TRBV28 with TRBJ1-4; 9 nucleotides match TRBD1. Germline CDR1 and CDR2: MDHEN and SYDVKM. The CDR3 contains 14 residues. The J segment lost 8 bases and the V segment lost 5 bases, leaving 6 bases of the junction unmatched. DNA for the CDR3: TGTGCCAGCAGTCGGGCTACAGGGGGCGAAAAACTGTTTTTT. It yields the protein CASSRATGGEKLFF. Variable domain in full (rest from reference TRBV28 and TRBJ1-4): DVKVTQSSRYLVKRTGEKVFLECVQDMDHENMFWYRQDPGLGLRLIYFSYDVKMKEKGDIPEGYSVSREKKERFSLILESASTNQTSMYLCASSRATGGEKLFFGSGTQLSVL.

This clone was counted a few times. The chain links TRBV19 to TRBJ1-2; no clear D. Germline V lookup: CDR1 LNHDA, CDR2 SQIVND (reference sequence). The CDR3 spans 14 residues. V lost 3 bases, J lost 3 bases, and 11 bases lay in between. The CDR3 nucleotides are TGTGCCAGTAGTATTTTGCCAACCTACTATGGCTACACCTTC. Amino acid sequence: CASSILPTYYGYTF.